These T cell receptor beta chains were read from a single sample in a study of blood T cells in healthy people across ages. TCRdb analysed the 5' RACE reads with MiXCR anew, one entry per CDR3 protein. The table lists around 1,900,000 distinct CDR3 sequences, 30% to 40% of them singletons. Sequenced sample: blood. The receptors were sampled from a human donor in good health. CDR3s leave out the opening cysteine and the closing phenylalanine or tryptophan.

j_call: TRBJ2-1; v_call: TRBV27; cdr3_aa: ASRGGTGVHNEQF
j_call: TRBJ1-1; v_call: TRBV28; cdr3_aa: ASSSIGGRVNTEAF
j_call: TRBJ1-4; v_call: TRBV4-1; cdr3_aa: ASSQVKAGALGEKLF
j_call: TRBJ1-5; v_call: TRBV7-9; cdr3_aa: ASQQGGNQPQH
j_call: TRBJ1-5; v_call: TRBV28; cdr3_aa: ASSRDTFNQPQH
j_call: TRBJ1-5; v_call: TRBV10-2; cdr3_aa: ASSGGRDQPQH
j_call: TRBJ1-1; v_call: TRBV6-1; cdr3_aa: ASSEARQPNTEAF
j_call: TRBJ2-2; v_call: TRBV4-3; cdr3_aa: ASSQDLGRELF
j_call: TRBJ2-7; v_call: TRBV13; cdr3_aa: ASSLKSGTHSYEQY
j_call: TRBJ1-2; v_call: TRBV7-9; cdr3_aa: ASSLALALTGEDGRDGYT
j_call: TRBJ2-7; v_call: TRBV4-1; cdr3_aa: ASSQGDFSWYEQY
j_call: TRBJ1-5; v_call: TRBV12-3/TRBV12-4; cdr3_aa: ASGWDNDQPQH
j_call: TRBJ2-1; v_call: TRBV25-1; cdr3_aa: ASSGQGLYNEQF
j_call: TRBJ2-7; v_call: TRBV13; cdr3_aa: ASSISGGHYEQY
j_call: TRBJ1-2; v_call: TRBV7-2; cdr3_aa: ASSQQTGDYGYT
j_call: TRBJ1-4; v_call: TRBV12-3/TRBV12-4; cdr3_aa: ASRTGGWEEKRF
j_call: TRBJ2-1; v_call: TRBV9; cdr3_aa: ASSPLERSYNEQF
j_call: TRBJ2-7; v_call: TRBV5-1; cdr3_aa: ASRYPGTTLEQY
j_call: TRBJ1-2; v_call: TRBV24-1; cdr3_aa: ATSTGPTNYGYT
j_call: TRBJ2-3; v_call: TRBV20-1; cdr3_aa: SARPWAGSTDTQY
j_call: TRBJ1-1; v_call: TRBV29-1; cdr3_aa: SGLGQSNTEAF
j_call: TRBJ2-5; v_call: TRBV15; cdr3_aa: ATSRDWGREGGEQY
j_call: TRBJ2-5; v_call: TRBV20-1; cdr3_aa: SARGGWETQY
j_call: TRBJ2-7; v_call: TRBV6-5; cdr3_aa: ASSQRGHPAYEQY
j_call: TRBJ2-6; v_call: TRBV20-1; cdr3_aa: SARDTGKPLSGANVLT
j_call: TRBJ2-7; v_call: TRBV20-1; cdr3_aa: SALRGRGGYEQY
j_call: TRBJ2-3; v_call: TRBV10-3; cdr3_aa: AIKGRDTQY
j_call: TRBJ1-5; v_call: TRBV7-6; cdr3_aa: ASGSDISNQPQH
j_call: TRBJ2-1; v_call: TRBV10-3; cdr3_aa: AISELEGVGSEQF
j_call: TRBJ2-1; v_call: TRBV29-1; cdr3_aa: GVSGHEQF
j_call: TRBJ2-7; v_call: TRBV4-1; cdr3_aa: ASSQDTPAYEQY
j_call: TRBJ2-5; v_call: TRBV28; cdr3_aa: ASSPPKETQY
j_call: TRBJ1-4; v_call: TRBV5-5; cdr3_aa: ASSFDTGANEKLF
j_call: TRBJ2-3; v_call: TRBV7-2; cdr3_aa: ASSVVQGSTDTQY
j_call: TRBJ2-1; v_call: TRBV28; cdr3_aa: ASSLGLAGVVREQF
j_call: TRBJ1-2; v_call: TRBV5-5; cdr3_aa: ASSPNYGQGALGYT
j_call: TRBJ1-2; v_call: TRBV5-1; cdr3_aa: ASSPIPGVDYGYT
j_call: TRBJ1-2; v_call: TRBV4-2; cdr3_aa: ASSQEAQDSYGYT